This TCR beta chain was sequenced during a study of sequential checkpoint blockade in melanoma. Study-wide background: Twenty-two patients had matched tumor biopsies before treatment and at week 13 after nivolumab or ipilimumab alone. Study-level results: T-cell fraction and clonality followed PD-L1 and CD8+ counts, not mutational load.

A word on this clone: The antigen remains unidentified.

The assay was immunoSEQ multiplex PCR, and TCRdb's table has in-frame clones only and misses some. This sample has approximately 2,500 clones, with around 21% found just once. Indicated treatment: randomized to nivolumab then ipilimumab (arm A) or the reverse (arm B). The CDR3 contains 15 residues. Germline V gene sequence: CDR1 KGHSH, CDR2 LQKENI. V lost 3 bases to trimming and J lost 8 bases, with 19 bases between them. The J gene is TRBJ1-1, the V gene TRBV18; D remains unclear. Specimen: tumor tissue (inferred from file names), collected from a patient given nivolumab and ipilimumab in sequence. The source is a human donor with melanoma. CDR3 loop: CASSPTLAGETEAFF. Here the CDR3 DNA reads TGTGCCAGCTCACCGACGTTGGCCGGGGAAACCGAAGCTTTCTTT.